The 22 T cell receptor beta chains given below trace back to one sample, sequenced in a study of blood T cell repertoires in COVID-19 (dated by TCRdb to 2018 to 2020). Library method: the immunoSEQ multiplex PCR assay. TCRdb took this table from immuneACCESS and kept in-frame rearrangements with V and J called. Such tables lack part of the clones; where checked against another copy, unresolved V genes explain under half of the gap, and the rest is unexplained. The sample table contains hundreds of thousands of clones; only one count was recorded for about 91% of them. Around 2.6% of the sample is held by the ten biggest clonotypes. Material: PBMCs or T cells enriched from blood (not recorded which). These TCRs come from a woman aged 30 to 39 with acute COVID-19.

The chain recombines TRBV19 with TRBJ1-1; no clear D. Germline-derived CDR1 and CDR2 are LNHDA and SQIVND (reference sequence). V was pared by 7 bases and J by 1 base, with 16 bases between. CDR3 length equals 15 residues. CDR3 amino acids: CASTSLAEGNTEAFF. The CDR3 DNA follows: TGTGCCAGTACCTCCCTAGCAGAGGGGAACACTGAAGCTTTCTTT.

The chain carries TRBV19 and TRBJ1-2, with D perhaps TRBD1 (6 bases). The germline V and J ends were trimmed by 5 bases and 3 bases, with 19 bases remaining between them. The CDR3 contains 16 residues. CDR1 LNHDA and CDR2 SQIVND come from the germline V gene (reference sequence). In nucleotides, the CDR3 is TGTGCCAGTAGTCCTAACCCAGGGGAGATTCACTATGGCTACACCTTC. This encodes CASSPNPGEIHYGYTF.

The rearrangement links TRBV20-1 to TRBJ1-2; tentatively, D is TRBD1 (6 bases). Germline values: CDR1 DFQATT, CDR2 SNEGSKA (reference sequence). This CDR3 contains 11 residues. The V end was cut by 0 bases, the J end by 9 bases, with 8 bases between. This CDR3 is CSARDGGRYTF. The CDR3 DNA follows: TGCAGTGCTAGAGACGGGGGGCGCTACACCTTC.

A single count supports this clone. The chain employs TRBV11-2 and TRBJ2-3; the D gene is possibly TRBD2 (7 bases). Germline lookup yields CDR1 SGHAT and CDR2 FQNNGV. V was shortened by 0 bases and J by 4 bases, with 17 bases between the two germline ends. The CDR3 consists of 17 residues. The CDR3 DNA is TGTGCCAGCAGCTTAGAACTCGGGCGGGGGCGAGCAGATACGCAGTATTTT. This sequence encodes CASSLELGRGRADTQYF.

This clone has only a few counts. The chain carries TRBV28 and TRBJ1-2; a possible D gene is TRBD1 (5 bases). Trimming stripped 5 bases from V and 5 bases from J, with 27 bases between. CDR1 and CDR2 from the germline V gene are MDHEN and SYDVKM. The CDR3 runs to 18 residues. The CDR3 sequence: CASSALSGVGPTSYGYTF. The DNA of the CDR3 is TGTGCCAGCAGTGCCCTATCGGGGGTCGGCCCCACCTCTTATGGCTACACCTTC.

The V and J genes are TRBV6-1 and TRBJ1-4; perhaps TRBD1 as D (6 bases). The V and J ends lost 3 bases and 7 bases respectively, with 18 bases between them. The germline gives CDR1 MNHNS, CDR2 SASEGT. The CDR3 is 16 amino acids. The CDR3 DNA reads as TGTGCCAGCAGTGAGGGGGCTGGTGACGGTGGTGAAAAACTGTTTTTT. This sequence encodes CASSEGAGDGGEKLFF.

This chain uses TRBV3-1 (or the pseudogene TRBV3-2) with TRBJ2-6, with 9 bases aligning to TRBD1. The CDR3 has 21 residues. With 1 base clipped from V and 2 bases from J, the junction kept 15 bases outside the gene matches. CDR1 LGHDT and CDR2 YNNKEL come from the germline V gene (reference sequence). The CDR3 loop reads CASSQVASGTGWGTGANVLTF. The DNA of the CDR3 is TGTGCCAGCAGCCAAGTGGCCTCTGGGACAGGGTGGGGAACTGGGGCCAACGTCCTGACTTTC.

The CDR3 DNA reads as TGCGCCAGCAGGCCTGGACAGAACCATGGCTACACCTTC. The encoded protein is CASRPGQNHGYTF. This sequence joins TRBV4-1 and TRBJ1-2; D perhaps matches TRBD1 (6 bases). The CDR3 totals 13 residues. Trimming removed 6 bases at V and 6 bases at J, with 14 bases between. Germline V gene data show CDR1 as MGHRA and CDR2 as YSYEKL.

V is TRBV6-5 and J is TRBJ1-4; D ambiguous. The length of the CDR3 is 15 residues. CDR1 is MNHEY and CDR2 is SVGAGI in the germline V gene. V lost 7 bases to trimming and J lost 10 bases, with 22 bases between them. In DNA, the CDR3 is TGTGCCAGCATTTCCGGAGGTGGCCCTGGGTCAAAACTGTTTTTT. Translation: CASISGGGPGSKLFF.

This chain joins TRBV11-1 and TRBJ2-7; TRBD1 agrees at 10 bases. The CDR3 totals 15 residues. Germline CDR1 SGHAT, CDR2 FQDESV (reference sequence). Trimming cost V 2 bases and J 1 base; bases outside gene matches: 2. CDR3 in DNA: TGTGCCAGCAGCTTATTGGGACAGGGGTCCTACGAGCAGTACTTC. Protein sequence: CASSLLGQGSYEQYF.

A single count supports this clone. The chain combines TRBV21-1 with TRBJ1-1; the table assigns TRBD1, which was not confirmed against the DNA. TRBV21-1 is noted as a pseudogene. The CDR3 contains 21 residues. CDR3 protein: CASRYDRGPPDNTPQENEAFF. Written as DNA, the CDR3 is TGTGCCAGCAGATACGACAGGGGTCCACCCGATAACACCCCGCAGGAAAACGAAGCTTTCTTT.

V is TRBV7-8 and J is TRBJ2-1; 8 bases line up with TRBD2. The CDR3 runs 16 residues. V dropped 5 bases and J dropped 0; count of bases not matched to a gene: 6. Germline loops: CDR1 SGHVS, CDR2 FQNEAQ. CDR3 in DNA: TGTGCCAGCAGCCCCACCCGGGGGGGCTCCTACAATGAGCAGTTCTTC. Amino acids: CASSPTRGGSYNEQFF.

This chain uses TRBV2 with TRBJ1-2, with TRBD1 matching over 9 bases. From germline, CDR1 is SNHLY and CDR2 FYNNEI. CDR3 size: 14 residues. V was pared by 8 bases and J by 4 bases, with 8 bases of the junction left unmatched. The CDR3 DNA is TGTGCCAGCCAAACAGGGGGCGAGAGCTATGGCTACACCTTC. As protein: CASQTGGESYGYTF.

The CDR3 sequence: CASSPRGTSAEAFF. The CDR3 DNA is TGCGCCAGCAGTCCTAGGGGGACCAGCGCTGAAGCTTTCTTT. The rearrangement uses TRBV5-1 and TRBJ1-1; D perhaps matches TRBD1 (6 bases). The CDR3 is 14 residues long. With 5 bases removed from V and 6 bases from J, the gap between germline ends came to 17 bases. CDR1 and CDR2 from the germline V gene are SGHRS and YFSETQ.

V is TRBV27 and J is TRBJ2-1; TRBD2 matches at 7 bases. Germline CDR1 reads MNHEY; CDR2 reads SMNVEV (reference sequence). The V gene end was trimmed by 4 bases and the J gene end by 2 bases; junction bases not matched to a gene: 14. There are 18 residues in the CDR3. CDR3 DNA: TGTGCCAGCAGTTATACCGAGAGACTAGCATCGGCCTACAATGAGCAGTTCTTC. Protein: CASSYTERLASAYNEQFF.

The chain couples TRBV29-1 to TRBJ2-7, with a tentative D call TRBD2 (6 bases). The germline V and J ends were trimmed by 1 base and 0 bases, with 7 bases remaining between them. Germline assignment: CDR1 SQVTM and CDR2 ANQGSEA. This CDR3 is 13 amino acids long. The CDR3 DNA follows: TGCAGCGTTGAAGGGGACTCCTCCTACGAGCAGTACTTC. It encodes CSVEGDSSYEQYF.

CDR3 sequence: CASSSTSGGTSDEQFF. Here the CDR3 DNA reads TGTGCCAGCAGCTCCACTAGCGGGGGGACTTCGGATGAGCAGTTCTTC. V gene TRBV7-9 combines with J gene TRBJ2-1, with TRBD2 matching 12 bases. With V trimmed by 4 bases and J by 8 bases, 9 bases remained unmatched. Germline CDR1 reads SEHNR; CDR2 reads FQNEAQ (reference sequence). The CDR3 is 16 amino acids.

V usage is TRBV7-9 and J usage is TRBJ2-5, with 9 nucleotides matching TRBD2. Trimming at V came to 6 bases and at J to 1 base, leaving 6 bases not matched to a gene. The CDR3 extends over 15 amino acids. Germline values: CDR1 SEHNR, CDR2 FQNEAQ (reference sequence). CDR3 in DNA: TGTGCCAGCAGTCACGGCGGGGGGGCCCAAGAGACCCAGTACTTC. Translation: CASSHGGGAQETQYF.

The rearrangement links TRBV7-2 to TRBJ2-3; 8 positions match TRBD1. The V and J ends lost 0 bases and 5 bases, in that order; junction bases with no gene match: 4. CDR3 length equals 15 residues. In germline, CDR1 is SGHTA, CDR2 FQGNSA. This chain's CDR3 is CASSLAGQDIDTQYF. The CDR3 nucleotides are TGTGCCAGCAGCTTAGCGGGACAGGACATAGATACGCAGTATTTT.

The chain carries TRBV11-3 and TRBJ1-1; a possible D gene is TRBD1 (5 bases). The CDR3 consists of 13 residues. Germline V gene data show CDR1 as SGHNT and CDR2 as YENEEA. The V and J ends lost 5 bases and 3 bases respectively, with 10 bases between them. The CDR3 region is CASSLGTHTEAFF. Written as DNA, the CDR3 is TGTGCCAGCAGCCTCGGGACTCACACTGAAGCTTTCTTT.

The CDR3 DNA sequence: TGCGCCAGCAGTGAAACCGGGGGGGGCACCGGGGAGCTGTTTTTT. Protein: CASSETGGGTGELFF. The chain links TRBV10-2 to TRBJ2-2; 8 bases map to TRBD2. V shed 3 bases and J 4 bases; nucleotides not matched to a gene: 4. Germline CDR1 and CDR2: WSHSY and SAAADI. CDR3 length: 15 amino acids.

The sample holds one count of this clone. The chain joins TRBV6-1 to TRBJ2-3; 14 nucleotides line up with TRBD2. From germline, CDR1 is MNHNS and CDR2 SASEGT. V trimming: 4 bases; J trimming: 2 bases; junction bases outside the gene matches: 8. There are 18 residues in the CDR3. CDR3 bases: TGTGCCAGCAGTGTTAGACTAGCGGGGGGGTCTTTCACAGATACGCAGTATTTT. It is translated as CASSVRLAGGSFTDTQYF.